Sequencing of this T cell receptor beta chain was carried out in a study of blood T cell repertoires in COVID-19. The wider study: The samples span acute and convalescent COVID-19 from the United States, Italy and Spain.

Germline CDR1 and CDR2: SGHNT and YYREEE (reference sequence). The CDR3 has 14 amino acids. Trimming shortened V by 4 bases and J by 0 bases, and 11 bases separated the two germline ends. In the study's own analysis: Amplification of reference gene primers provided the estimated nucleated cell counts. Only in-frame clones appear in the TCRdb table, and some are missing; sequencing was by immunoSEQ multiplex PCR. D and trimming come from the DNA, and the V and J calls and clone size come from that table. The sample has around 440,000 clones; 88% are singletons. Input material: peripheral blood. The chain recombines TRBV5-4 with TRBJ2-7, with D tentatively TRBD2 (6 bases). This clonotype was sampled from a woman between 45 and 60 years old with COVID-19, enrolled during active disease. The CDR3 protein is CASSRESGSYEQYF. The CDR3 DNA is TGTGCCAGCAGCCGGGAGTCCGGCTCCTACGAGCAGTACTTC.